The 10 T cell receptor beta chains listed next were all sequenced from one sample in a study of T cell repertoires in cytomegalovirus infection. TCRdb redid the calling of the reads with MiXCR, one entry per CDR3 protein. This sample has around 800,000 distinct CDR3 sequences, with 30% to 35% found just once. Antigen specificity for these receptors is unknown. Specimen: cultured CD8+ T cells from PBMCs, collected from culture after CMV antigen stimulation. Receptor source: a human donor in good health (CMV status not recorded). Some clones in this sample may be carry-over from other donors' samples.

This clonotype was counted at least ten times. Written as DNA, the CDR3 is TGTGCCAGCAGTTACGACGGGGGGCGGCAGCCCCAGCATTTT. This gives the protein CASSYDGGRQPQHF. The chain joins TRBV6-2 or TRBV6-3 to TRBJ1-5; maybe TRBD1 (6 bases). CDR1 and CDR2 (germline): MNHEY, SVGEGT. V was clipped by 2 bases and J by 7 bases, with 12 bases between them. The CDR3 totals 14 residues.

The chain has TRBV27 and TRBJ2-2; D uncertain. The V and J ends lost 6 bases and 5 bases respectively, with 13 bases between them. This CDR3 has 14 amino acids. The V gene's germline CDR1 is MNHEY and CDR2 SMNVEV (reference sequence). Written as DNA, the CDR3 is TGTGCCAGCAGCCCCCGGGCTGGTACCGGGGAGCTGTTTTTT. Protein: CASSPRAGTGELFF.

The chain has TRBV29-1 and TRBJ1-4; TRBD1 is a possible D gene (5 bases). The length of the CDR3 is 12 residues. In germline, CDR1 is SQVTM, CDR2 ANQGSEA. Trimming pared 4 bases from V and 6 bases from J, leaving 9 bases between. CDR3 sequence: CSVAQGDEKLFF. The CDR3 bases are TGCAGCGTTGCCCAGGGAGATGAAAAACTGTTTTTT. Combining the CDR3 with reference TRBV29-1 and TRBJ1-4 gives the whole variable domain SAVISQKPSRDICQRGTSLTIQCQVDSQVTMMFWYRQQPGQSLTLIATANQGSEATYESGFVIDKFPISRPNLTFSTLTVSNMSPEDSSIYLCSVAQGDEKLFFGSGTQLSVL.

This clonotype was detected a few times. CDR3 sequence (DNA): TGTGCCACCAGTGATTTTAGCAATCAGCCCCAGCATTTT. The encoded protein is CATSDFSNQPQHF. V is TRBV24-1 and J is TRBJ1-5; D uncertain. Between the trimmed V and J ends, which lost 1 base and 0 bases, there was a span of 0 bases. This CDR3 comprises 13 residues. Germline V gives CDR1 KGHDR, CDR2 SFDVKD.

V is TRBV15 and J is TRBJ2-7; the D gene is possibly TRBD1 (7 bases). From germline, CDR1 is LNHNV and CDR2 YYDKDF (reference sequence). The CDR3 is 12 residues long. Trimming removed 4 bases at V and 7 bases at J, with 11 bases between. The CDR3 DNA is TGTGCCACCAGCAAGACAGGGAGGGAGCAGTACGTC. Encoded protein: CATSKTGREQYV.

The gene calls are TRBV5-1 and TRBJ1-2, with TRBD1 as a possible D gene (5 bases). The V end was cut by 4 bases, the J end by 4 bases, with 20 bases between. Germline V gives CDR1 SGHRS, CDR2 YFSETQ. CDR3 length equals 16 residues. In DNA form, the CDR3 reads TGCGCCAGCAGCGAATCACCGGGGACGGGGGGCTATGGCTACACCTTC. Translating gives CASSESPGTGGYGYTF.

This clonotype was detected ten times or more. V gene TRBV7-2 combines with J gene TRBJ2-5, with 8 bases that match TRBD1. Germline V lookup: CDR1 SGHTA, CDR2 FQGNSA. V lost 3 bases to trimming and J lost 7 bases; unmatched junction nucleotides: 7. The CDR3 has 14 residues. The CDR3 DNA sequence: TGTGCCAGCAGCTTTCGACAGGGGAAGGCGACCCAGTACTTC. Its translation is CASSFRQGKATQYF.

This clonotype was observed a few times. DNA of the CDR3: TGTGCCAGCAGTTATCCGAGACAGGGCCTTTACGAGCAGTACGTC. Amino acid sequence: CASSYPRQGLYEQYV. This chain uses TRBV6-2 or TRBV6-3 with TRBJ2-7; 7 positions match TRBD1. The CDR3 sequence is 15 residues long. CDR1 is MNHEY and CDR2 is SVGEGT in the germline V gene. V shed 3 bases and J 4 bases; nucleotides not matched to a gene: 9.

At least ten counts were recorded for this clonotype. CDR3 nucleotides: TGTGCCAGCAGCCTGAATCCAGCGGCCACAGATACGCAGTATTTT. It translates to CASSLNPAATDTQYF. J is TRBJ2-3 and V is TRBV7-6, with D possibly matching TRBD2 (5 bases). V was clipped by 5 bases and J by 2 bases, with 14 bases between them. The length of the CDR3 is 15 residues. Germline CDR1 SGHVS, CDR2 FNYEAQ.

A remark on this clonotype: This CDR3 is missing its conserved last phenylalanine or tryptophan, likely due to a read error. The chain has TRBV4-1 and TRBJ1-4; tentative D call: TRBD1 (5 bases). Trimming stripped 1 base from V and 8 bases from J, with 17 bases between. Germline loops: CDR1 MGHRA, CDR2 YSYEKL. The CDR3 loop spans 16 amino acids. The CDR3 sequence is CASSQAQRVWDEKLFS. The CDR3 bases are TGCGCCAGCAGCCAAGCCCAAAGGGTTTGGGACGAAAAACTGTTTTCT.